The 21 T cell receptor beta chains listed next were all sequenced from one sample in a study of metastatic and nonmetastatic thyroid tumors. Via MiXCR, TCRdb re-called the PCR reads. Among roughly 41,000 clones listed, about 15% were seen once. There were no patients who had received any treatment before thyroid surgery. The sample taken for sequencing was blood. The receptor set was obtained from a female donor with papillary thyroid cancer or a benign thyroid nodule (not recorded which). Some clones in this sample may be carry-over from other donors' samples.

There are many counts of this clone. The same CDR3 can be traced to other DNA sequences in this sample. CDR3 loop: CSAREGVWNSPLHF. CDR3 nucleotide sequence: TGCAGTGCTAGAGAAGGGGTTTGGAATTCACCCCTCCACTTT. The chain joins TRBV20-1 to TRBJ1-6; D is perhaps TRBD1 (5 bases). This CDR3 has 14 residues. Germline CDR1 DFQATT, CDR2 SNEGSKA (reference sequence). Trimming cost V 0 bases and J 7 bases, with 10 bases left between them.

The table lists this clone with many counts. This rearrangement joins TRBV7-6 to TRBJ2-7; D perhaps matches TRBD2 (7 bases). The CDR3 runs to 14 residues. Trimming removed 0 bases from V and 3 bases from J, with 9 bases in between. Germline V lookup: CDR1 SGHVS, CDR2 FNYEAQ. DNA of the CDR3: TGTGCCAGCAGCTTAGCAGGGGGGGGCTACGAGCAGTACTTC. Translation: CASSLAGGGYEQYF. Full variable domain (remainder filled in from reference TRBV7-6 and TRBJ2-7): GAGVSQSPRYKVTKRGQDVALRCDPISGHVSLYWYRQALGQGPEFLTYFNYEAQQDKSGLPNDRFSAERPEGSISTLTIQRTEQRDSAMYRCASSLAGGGYEQYFGPGTRLTVT.

This clone has a count of ten or more. The rearrangement uses TRBV9 and TRBJ1-2; weak D call: TRBD1 (6 bases). Germline values: CDR1 SGDLS, CDR2 YYNGEE. There are 14 residues in the CDR3. The germline V and J ends were trimmed by 0 bases and 8 bases, with 14 bases remaining between them. The CDR3 DNA sequence: TGTGCCAGCAGCGTAGGGCAGGGGAGGGTCGGCTACACCTTC. Translated, it gives CASSVGQGRVGYTF.

This clone was seen ten or more times. The chain employs TRBV6-1 and TRBJ2-6; 7 bases map to TRBD1. Germline loops: CDR1 MNHNS, CDR2 SASEGT. The CDR3 has 17 residues. Germline trimming cut 6 bases from V and 0 bases from J; bases unmatched to any gene: 8. For the CDR3, the DNA is TGTGCCAGCAGCCGGGACAGCTACTACTCTGGGGCCAACGTCCTGACTTTC. Protein product: CASSRDSYYSGANVLTF.

This clone has a handful of counts. V and J are TRBV6-2 or TRBV6-3 and TRBJ1-6, with D possibly TRBD1 on 5 matching bases. Per the germline V gene, CDR1 is MNHEY and CDR2 is SVGEGT. There are 15 residues in the CDR3. Trimming stripped 2 bases from V and 14 bases from J, with 19 bases between. CDR3 region: CASSYKPGLMSTLHF. CDR3 DNA sequence: TGTGCCAGCAGTTACAAACCGGGACTGATGTCAACCCTCCACTTT.

This clone has at least ten counts. The V call is TRBV4-2, the J call TRBJ2-7; the D gene could be TRBD1 or TRBD2 (7 bases each). Germline V gives CDR1 LGHNA, CDR2 YNFKEQ. Trimming left V 4 bases short and J 7 bases short, with 17 bases between. The CDR3 has 14 amino acids. The CDR3: CASSLGGQGGEQYF. CDR3 DNA sequence: TGTGCCAGCAGCCTAGGCGGGCAGGGGGGGGAGCAGTACTTC.

The sample holds many counts of this clone. The CDR3 nucleotides are TGTGCCAGCAGCGTAGGGGACAGAAATTCACCCCTCCACTTT. Translated: CASSVGDRNSPLHF. This chain connects TRBV9 to TRBJ1-6; the match to TRBD1 covers 7 bases. Trimming removed 0 bases from V and 7 bases from J; junction bases left unmatched: 1. Germline V lookup: CDR1 SGDLS, CDR2 YYNGEE. The CDR3 consists of 14 residues.

A remark on this clone: A read error is possible here, since a much larger clone lies one base away. This same CDR3 is encoded by further DNA sequences in the sample. The chain uses TRBV20-1 and TRBJ2-1, with D maybe TRBD2 (8 bases). Trimming removed 7 bases from V and 5 bases from J, with 24 bases in between. This CDR3 comprises 16 residues. CDR1 is DFQATT, CDR2 SNEGSKA, per germline (reference sequence). CDR3 nucleotides: TGCAGTGTAGCGGGACAGATCCGCCTAACCAACAATGAGCAGTTCTTC. This sequence encodes CSVAGQIRLTNNEQFF.

The CDR3 sequence: CSAREDGGRAYNEQFF. CDR3 nucleotides: TGCAGTGCTAGAGAGGACGGAGGGAGGGCCTACAATGAGCAGTTCTTC. V is TRBV20-1 and J is TRBJ2-1; TRBD2 agrees at 7 bases. The CDR3 is 16 residues long. V lost 0 bases and J lost 2; bases outside the gene matches: 7. Per germline, CDR1 DFQATT and CDR2 SNEGSKA (reference sequence).

This clone has just a few counts. A junction end diverges from the germline sequence, so it may reflect a read error. The V gene is TRBV28, the J gene TRBJ1-2, with D perhaps matching TRBD1 (6 bases). CDR1 and CDR2 from the germline V gene are MDHEN and SYDVKM. There are 13 residues in the CDR3. The CDR3, as DNA: TGTGCCAGCAACAAGACAGGAAGATATGGCTACACATTC. Translated, it gives CASNKTGRYGYTF.

The chain joins TRBV20-1 to TRBJ2-7; tentatively, D is TRBD1 or TRBD2 (5 bases each). The germline CDR1 and CDR2 sequences are DFQATT and SNEGSKA (reference sequence). The germline V and J ends were trimmed by 8 bases and 0 bases, with 20 bases remaining between them. This CDR3 comprises 15 residues. CDR3 in DNA: TGCAGTTCCACCGGGGCCCAGAGGGCCTCCTACGAGCAGTACTTC. It specifies CSSTGAQRASYEQYF.

Ten or more counts support this clone. The V gene is TRBV5-1, the J gene TRBJ2-1; TRBD2 aligns across 12 bases. This CDR3 is built from 16 residues. Germline CDR1 reads SGHRS; CDR2 reads YFSETQ. With 4 bases clipped from V and 0 bases from J, the junction kept 2 bases outside the gene matches. The CDR3 bases are TGCGCCAGCAGCCCGACTAGCGGGAGCTCCTACAATGAGCAGTTCTTC. It encodes CASSPTSGSSYNEQFF.

This clone was detected many times. The chain has TRBV30 and TRBJ2-6; D perhaps matches TRBD2 (5 bases). This CDR3 contains 16 residues. V was shortened by 2 bases and J by 1 base, with 12 bases between the two germline ends. In germline, CDR1 is GTSNPN, CDR2 SVGIG (reference sequence). This chain's CDR3 is CAWSPHEGSGANVLTF. For the CDR3, the DNA is TGTGCCTGGAGTCCACATGAGGGATCTGGGGCCAACGTCCTGACTTTC.

The sample holds many counts of this clone. The chain uses TRBV11-2 and TRBJ1-2; no definite D call. Trimming removed 1 base from V and 5 bases from J, with 5 bases in between. The CDR3 has 12 residues. Per germline, CDR1 SGHAT and CDR2 FQNNGV. The CDR3: CASSLGGYGYTF. The CDR3 DNA reads TGTGCCAGCAGCTTAGGAGGTTATGGCTACACCTTC.

J is TRBJ2-6 and V is TRBV5-1; D is perhaps TRBD2 (7 bases). Germline CDR1 is SGHRS and CDR2 is YFSETQ. Trimming pared 0 bases from V and 0 bases from J, leaving 10 bases between. This CDR3 spans 17 amino acids. The CDR3 nucleotides are TGCGCCAGCAGCTTGGGGGGGGGCAGCTCTGGGGCCAACGTCCTGACTTTC. Translated: CASSLGGGSSGANVLTF. Full variable domain (rest looked up from reference TRBV5-1 and TRBJ2-6): KAGVTQTPRYLIKTRGQQVTLSCSPISGHRSVSWYQQTPGQGLQFLFEYFSETQRNKGNFPGRFSGRQFSNSRSEMNVSTLELGDSALYLCASSLGGGSSGANVLTFGAGSRLTVL.

V gene TRBV27 combines with J gene TRBJ2-7; D is ambiguous. CDR3 length: 12 amino acids. The germline gives CDR1 MNHEY, CDR2 SMNVEV (reference sequence). Trimming removed 5 bases at V and 6 bases at J, with 11 bases between. CDR3 protein: CASSPRTGEQYF. CDR3 coding DNA: TGTGCCAGCAGTCCCCGGACGGGCGAGCAGTACTTC.

A remark on this clone: With a much larger clone just one base away, this may be a read error. The chain uses TRBV2 and TRBJ2-6; D is tentatively TRBD1 or TRBD2 (6 bases each). This CDR3 is 14 amino acids long. CDR1 is SNHLY, CDR2 FYNNEI, per germline. V lost 8 bases and J lost 5, with 13 bases in between. The CDR3 DNA reads as TGTGCCAGCGGAGGAGGGGGGTGGGCCAACGTCCTGACTTTC. Translation gives CASGGGGWANVLTF.

About this clone itself: Mismatch with germline at one junction end may stem from a read error. This chain uses TRBV7-3 with TRBJ2-7, with a tentative D call TRBD2 (5 bases). The CDR3 is made up of 16 amino acids. The germline V gene encodes CDR1 SGHTA and CDR2 FQGTGA. CDR3 sequence (DNA): TGTTCCAGCAGCTCCCTGGTGGCGGGTCCGTACAATGAGCAGTACTTC. This codes for CSSSSLVAGPYNEQYF.

The table lists this clone with many counts. This sequence joins TRBV30 and TRBJ2-7; 8 positions agree with TRBD1. Trimming removed 8 bases from V and 3 bases from J; junction bases left unmatched: 9. CDR1 and CDR2 from the germline V gene are GTSNPN and SVGIG (reference sequence). This CDR3 is 13 amino acids long. CDR3 loop: CARDRGSDYEQYF. The CDR3 DNA is TGTGCCCGCGACAGGGGTTCAGACTACGAGCAGTACTTC.

This clone has at least ten counts. Other DNA sequences from this sample encode an identical CDR3 as well. V is TRBV20-1 and J is TRBJ1-2, with D possibly matching TRBD1 (5 bases). This CDR3 region has 15 residues. Trimming left V 2 bases short and J 1 base short, with 14 bases between. Germline loops: CDR1 DFQATT, CDR2 SNEGSKA (reference sequence). CDR3 DNA sequence: TGCAGTGCTAGACTTCAGGGCTCTCTTAACTATGGCTACACCTTC. It specifies CSARLQGSLNYGYTF.

This clone was found many times. This sample includes further DNA sequences coding for the same CDR3. This sequence joins TRBV28 and TRBJ2-3; D call uncertain. Germline assignment: CDR1 MDHEN and CDR2 SYDVKM. Trimming left V 2 bases short and J 0 bases short, with 9 bases between. This CDR3 is 15 amino acids long. CDR3 loop: CASSLGLSSTDTQYF. Here the CDR3 DNA reads TGTGCCAGCAGTTTAGGGCTCAGTAGCACAGATACGCAGTATTTT.